This section outlines one T cell receptor beta chain sequence together with its context. What it recognizes is unknown. Using immunoSEQ multiplex PCR, the repertoire was profiled, and TCRdb retains in-frame clones only, with some absent. The sample carries 6,500 to 9,500 clones, under 95% recorded once. The data are from a study of graft-versus-host responses after intestinal transplantation. Trimming took 1 base from V and 6 from J; bases not matched to a gene: 1. Germline V gives CDR1 SGHVS, CDR2 FQNEAQ. This CDR3 region has 13 residues. Findings of the study overall: Recipient marrow showed GvH clones, some seen first in ileum or blood.

The source was PBMCs, collected 30 to 32 days after intestinal transplant. V gene TRBV7-8 combines with J gene TRBJ1-1; 8 bases map to TRBD1. The origin of this receptor is a human patient who received an intestinal transplant, so some T cells may come from the graft donor. The CDR3 reads CASSLEQGAEAFF. CDR3 DNA: TGTGCCAGCAGCTTAGAACAGGGGGCTGAAGCTTTCTTT.